This T cell receptor (beta chain) came from a study of blood T cell repertoires in COVID-19. Two consecutive negative NP/OP PCR tests, clearance, or resolved symptoms defined Cohort 3 recovery. In the authors' workflow: Quantification of nucleated cells was approximated via reference gene primer amplification. Profiled with immunoSEQ multiplex PCR; TCRdb holds only in-frame clones, not every one. D and trimming were read from the DNA, whereas the V and J calls and clone size are those reported in that table. Here the sample spans 490,000 or so clones, around nine tenths being singletons. The V gene lost 5 bases and the J gene lost 1 base, with 8 bases spanning the gap. This CDR3 comprises 13 residues. CDR1 is SEHNR, CDR2 FQNEAQ, per germline (reference sequence).

This chain links TRBV7-9 with TRBJ1-1, with a possible D match to TRBD1 (6 bases). The source is a middle-aged woman who had recovered from COVID-19. The sample was PBMCs or T cells enriched from blood (not recorded which). DNA for the CDR3: TGTGCCAGCAGCCGACAGGAGAACACTGAAGCTTTCTTT. It codes for CASSRQENTEAFF.